A selection of T cell receptor beta chains follows, all from one sample in a study of blood T cell repertoires in COVID-19. Only in-frame clones appear in the TCRdb table, and some are missing; sequencing was by immunoSEQ multiplex PCR. The sample consists of about 360,000 clones, about 86% of them appearing once. The sample consisted of peripheral blood. The receptors were gathered from a young man with active or convalescent COVID-19. The CDR3 runs from the conserved cysteine through the conserved F or W. Each record gives: D gene, J gene, V gene, clone size, CDR3 protein, CDR3 DNA. D genes are given only for firm matches. A clone size is listed for some rows: how often the clone was seen (once, few, many), or a class if it is expanded.

NA TRBJ2-5 TRBV7-8 NA CASSLFLRAIGGETQYF TGTGCCAGCAGCTTATTTCTGAGGGCTATCGGAGGAGAGACCCAGTACTTC
NA TRBJ2-5 TRBV18 NA CASSPRVAEETQYF TGTGCCAGCTCACCGAGGGTTGCGGAAGAGACCCAGTACTTC
NA TRBJ2-7 TRBV5-4 few CASSLSQGNYEQYF TGTGCCAGCAGCTTGTCTCAGGGTAATTACGAGCAGTACTTC
TRBD1 TRBJ1-4 TRBV11-2 NA CASSFGQGPTNEKLFF TGTGCCAGCAGCTTCGGACAGGGTCCAACTAATGAAAAACTGTTTTTT
NA TRBJ1-5 TRBV6-6 NA CASSFPNQPQHF TGTGCCAGCAGCTTCCCCAATCAGCCCCAGCATTTT
TRBD1 TRBJ1-1 TRBV11-3 NA CASSEDRGLKGTEAFF TGTGCCAGCAGCGAGGACAGGGGGCTTAAGGGCACTGAAGCTTTCTTT
TRBD1 TRBJ1-2 TRBV6-1 NA CASSDRGRGYTF TGTGCCAGCAGTGACAGGGGGCGCGGCTACACCTTC
NA TRBJ2-6 TRBV27 NA CASSLTGGAGANVLTF TGTGCCAGCAGTTTAACCGGGGGAGCTGGGGCCAACGTCCTGACTTTC
TRBD1 TRBJ2-7 TRBV7-2 few CASSFSRDSTYEQYF TGTGCCAGCAGCTTTAGCCGGGACAGCACCTACGAGCAGTACTTC
NA TRBJ2-3 TRBV5-1 NA CASSRADTQYF TGCGCCAGCAGTCGCGCAGATACGCAGTATTTT
NA TRBJ1-4 TRBV5-1 NA CASSWTATNEKLFF TGCGCCAGCAGCTGGACAGCAACTAATGAAAAACTGTTTTTT
TRBD2 TRBJ2-1 TRBV6-2/TRBV6-3 NA CASSYSILASGGTYNEQFF TGTGCCAGCAGTTACTCGATTTTGGCTAGCGGGGGGACCTACAATGAGCAGTTCTTC
NA TRBJ1-6 TRBV6-1 NA CASSDPDRSSYNSPLHF TGTGCCAGCAGTGACCCGGACAGAAGCTCCTATAATTCACCCCTCCACTTT
TRBD1 TRBJ1-1 TRBV19 NA CASSGGQGSTEAFF TGTGCCAGTAGTGGAGGACAGGGCTCCACTGAAGCTTTCTTT